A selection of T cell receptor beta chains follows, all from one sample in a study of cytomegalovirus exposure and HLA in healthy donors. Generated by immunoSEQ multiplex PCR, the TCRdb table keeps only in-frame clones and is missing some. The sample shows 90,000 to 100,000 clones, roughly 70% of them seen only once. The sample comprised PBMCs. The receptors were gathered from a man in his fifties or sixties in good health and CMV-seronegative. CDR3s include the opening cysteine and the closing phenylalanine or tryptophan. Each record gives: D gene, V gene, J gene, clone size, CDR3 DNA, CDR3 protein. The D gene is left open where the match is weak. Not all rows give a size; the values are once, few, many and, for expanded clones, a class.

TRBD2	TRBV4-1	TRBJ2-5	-	TGCGCCAGCAGCCAAGTGCTAGCGGGGGGCCAAGAGACCCAGTACTTC	CASSQVLAGGQETQYF
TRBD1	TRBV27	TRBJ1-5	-	TGTGCCAGCAGCCTGCGGAGAAGACAGGGGGGAGATCAGCCCCAGCATTTT	CASSLRRRQGGDQPQHF
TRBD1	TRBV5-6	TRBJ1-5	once	TGTGCCAGCAGCTTGAGGCAGGGGGCTCAGCCCCAGCATTTT	CASSLRQGAQPQHF
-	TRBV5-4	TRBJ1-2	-	TGTGCCAGCAGCTTGGCGAGGAATCCTTCCTATGGCTACACCTTC	CASSLARNPSYGYTF
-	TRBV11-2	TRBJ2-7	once	TGTGCCAGTGGGGCAGGGAAGTACGAGCAGTACTTC	CASGAGKYEQYF
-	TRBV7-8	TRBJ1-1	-	TGTGCCAGCAGCTTCCGGGTCCCCATGAACACTGAAGCTTTCTTT	CASSFRVPMNTEAFF
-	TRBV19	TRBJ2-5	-	TGTGCCAGTAGAAACAGGGAAGAGTCTTGGGAGACCCAGTACTTC	CASRNREESWETQYF
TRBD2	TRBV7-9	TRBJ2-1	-	TGTGCCAGCAGCTTGAGGCGGGAGAATGAGCAGTTCTTC	CASSLRRENEQFF
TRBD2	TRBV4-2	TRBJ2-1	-	TGTGCCAGCAGCCCCGGGACTAGCGGAAGCTCCTACAATGAGCAGTTCTTC	CASSPGTSGSSYNEQFF
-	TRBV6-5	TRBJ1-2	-	TGTGCCAGCAGTTACGGGGGGGGTGGGTATGGCTACACCTTC	CASSYGGGGYGYTF
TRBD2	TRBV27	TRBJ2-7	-	TGTGCCAGCACGCGGGGAGGGACCTACGAGCAGTACTTC	CASTRGGTYEQYF
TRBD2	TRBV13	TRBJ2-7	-	TGTGCCAGCAGCTTGGGGAGCGGGAGGGCCCTAGGAGAGCAGTACTTC	CASSLGSGRALGEQYF
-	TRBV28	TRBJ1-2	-	TGTGCCAGCAGTTCTTCCTATGGCTACACCTTC	CASSSSYGYTF
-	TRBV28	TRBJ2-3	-	TGTGCCAGCAGCAGAGATACGCAGTATTTT	CASSRDTQYF
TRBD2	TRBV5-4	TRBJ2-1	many	TGTGCCAGCAGTTCTAGAGGACTAGCGGGGCCAACAGAGAGGCATGAGCAGTTCTTC	CASSSRGLAGPTERHEQFF
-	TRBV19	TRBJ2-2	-	TGTGCCAGTAGTACCACCCTTCTATCTGGGGAGCTGTTTTTT	CASSTTLLSGELFF
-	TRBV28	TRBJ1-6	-	TGTGCCAGCAGCCGCCCAGATTCACCCCTCCACTTT	CASSRPDSPLHF
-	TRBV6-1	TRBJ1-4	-	TGTGCCAGCAGTGAAACCAGGGCGGAGAAACTGTTTTTT	CASSETRAEKLFF
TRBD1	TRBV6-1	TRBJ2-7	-	TGTGCCAGCAGACTGACAGGGGTCTACGAGCAGTACTTC	CASRLTGVYEQYF
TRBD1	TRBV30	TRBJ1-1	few	TGTGCCGGAAACAGGGGCCCCACTGAAGCTTTCTTT	CAGNRGPTEAFF
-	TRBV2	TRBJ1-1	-	TGTGCCAGCGGAGGACGGTACACTGAAGCTTTCTTT	CASGGRYTEAFF
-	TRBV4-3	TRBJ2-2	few	TGCGCCAGCAGCCCAACAGGGTACACCGGGGAGCTGTTTTTT	CASSPTGYTGELFF
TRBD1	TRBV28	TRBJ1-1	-	TGTGCCAGCACCACACAGGGGTCTGAAGCTTTCTTT	CASTTQGSEAFF
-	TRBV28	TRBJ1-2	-	TGTGCCAGCAGTTTTTCCTGGGGGCAACAAACTAACTATGGCTACACCTTC	CASSFSWGQQTNYGYTF
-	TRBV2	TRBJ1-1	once	TGTGCCAGCAAGCCCGAGGTGGCCGACACTGAAGCTTTCTTT	CASKPEVADTEAFF
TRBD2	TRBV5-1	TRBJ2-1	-	TGCGCCAGCAGTTATGGCGGGAGTGCGGGCAATGAGCAGTTCTTC	CASSYGGSAGNEQFF
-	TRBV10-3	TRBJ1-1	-	TGTGCCATCAGTGATGCGAAGGGAGTGGGGAACACTGAAGCTTTCTTT	CAISDAKGVGNTEAFF
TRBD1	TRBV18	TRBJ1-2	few	TGTGCCAGCTCACCAGACAGGGCATCGAGGGGTGGCTACACCTTC	CASSPDRASRGGYTF
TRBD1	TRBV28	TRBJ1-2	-	TGTGCCAGCAGCCATGGACAGGGACCGGGATATGGCTACACCTTC	CASSHGQGPGYGYTF